This T cell receptor (beta chain) was identified during a study of response to subunit inactivated influenza vaccine. Study-level results: Seasonal influenza vaccination, on each occasion, was suggested by the authors to recruit few new T cells.

TCRdb analysed the RT-PCR reads with MiXCR anew, one entry per CDR3 protein. The sample records 750,000 to 850,000 distinct CDR3 sequences, about 18% being singletons. This clonotype was recorded many times. What it binds is unknown. Germline V lookup: CDR1 SGHRS, CDR2 YFSETQ. The CDR3 is made up of 13 amino acids. With 0 bases removed from V and 4 bases from J, the gap between germline ends came to 6 bases. This sequence joins TRBV5-1 and TRBJ2-3; D gene unclear. Here the sequenced sample was PBMCs from blood, taken approximately 5 days after vaccination. The receptor was derived from a man aged 50-59 years who received an inactivated influenza vaccine. The CDR3 is CASSLDSPDTQYF. The CDR3, as DNA: TGCGCCAGCAGCTTGGACTCACCAGATACGCAGTATTTT. Based on the CDR3 plus reference TRBV5-1 and TRBJ2-3, the full variable domain is KAGVTQTPRYLIKTRGQQVTLSCSPISGHRSVSWYQQTPGQGLQFLFEYFSETQRNKGNFPGRFSGRQFSNSRSEMNVSTLELGDSALYLCASSLDSPDTQYFGPGTRLTVL.